A single sample is the source of the 21 T cell receptor beta chains below, sequenced in a study of T cells in Graves' hyperthyroidism and ophthalmopathy. RNA transcripts provided the source from which TCR beta CDR3 regions were amplified. HTBI primers were employed in a first-round RT-PCR of the TCR CDR3. Via MiXCR, TCRdb re-called the multiplex PCR reads, giving one row per CDR3 protein. The data contain about 480,000 distinct CDR3 sequences, about an eighth of them singletons. Sequences were obtained from blood. The receptors stem from a woman under 30 with Graves' hyperthyroidism.

Ten or more counts support this clonotype. The chain links TRBV7-8 to TRBJ1-6; 7 bases match TRBD1. Germline V gene sequence: CDR1 SGHVS, CDR2 FQNEAQ. The CDR3 is made up of 14 amino acids. V shed 5 bases and J 6 bases; nucleotides not matched to a gene: 4. Here the CDR3 DNA reads TGTGCCAGCAGCCCGGACAGGATTAATTCACCCCTCCACTTT. It specifies CASSPDRINSPLHF.

There are many counts of this clonotype. CDR3 nucleotides: TGTGCCAGCAGTTTCCGGGACAGGGGCTACGAGCAGTACTTC. Protein product: CASSFRDRGYEQYF. V gene TRBV12-3 or TRBV12-4 combines with J gene TRBJ2-7; TRBD1 aligns across 10 bases. Germline trimming cut 3 bases from V and 3 bases from J; bases unmatched to any gene: 2. The CDR3 loop spans 14 amino acids.

The chain has TRBV18 and TRBJ1-5; 8 bases map to TRBD1. Germline trimming cut 6 bases from V and 3 bases from J; bases unmatched to any gene: 7. Germline CDR1 KGHSH, CDR2 LQKENI. This CDR3 has 15 residues. The CDR3 bases are TGTGCCAGCTCCCCAGAGGGACAGGACAATCAGCCCCAGCATTTT. It yields the protein CASSPEGQDNQPQHF.

The V and J genes are TRBV2 and TRBJ2-7; TRBD1 aligns across 11 bases. This CDR3 is built from 12 residues. Germline values: CDR1 SNHLY, CDR2 FYNNEI. V lost 11 bases and J lost 7; bases outside the gene matches: 7. CDR3 bases: TGTGCCGGTGGACAGGGGGCGCATGAGCAGTACGTC. Protein product: CAGGQGAHEQYV.

This clonotype has at least ten counts. The V and J genes are TRBV27 and TRBJ1-2; maybe TRBD1 (5 bases). The germline V and J ends were trimmed by 5 bases and 8 bases, with 15 bases remaining between them. The CDR3 consists of 13 residues. Germline CDR1 MNHEY, CDR2 SMNVEV (reference sequence). The CDR3 region is CASSPRGYGGYTF. The CDR3 DNA is TGTGCCAGCAGTCCCCGGGGCTACGGCGGCTACACCTTC.

This rearrangement joins TRBV20-1 to TRBJ2-1, with 10 bases fitting TRBD2. Germline V gene data show CDR1 as DFQATT and CDR2 as SNEGSKA (reference sequence). This CDR3 has 13 amino acids. The V and J ends lost 5 bases and 7 bases, in that order; junction bases with no gene match: 5. CDR3: CSALAGEFNEQFF. DNA for the CDR3: TGCAGTGCTCTAGCGGGAGAGTTTAATGAGCAGTTCTTC.

This clonotype was picked up many times. The chain couples TRBV24-1 to TRBJ1-3, with TRBD1 as a possible D gene (5 bases). The germline V gene has CDR1 KGHDR and CDR2 SFDVKD. Between the trimmed V and J ends, which lost 9 bases and 0 bases, there was a span of 14 bases. This CDR3 comprises 15 residues. The CDR3 region is CATLKTEISGNTIYF. The CDR3 bases are TGTGCCACCTTAAAGACAGAGATCTCTGGAAACACCATATATTTT.

This clonotype was picked up many times. This rearrangement joins TRBV12-3 or TRBV12-4 to TRBJ2-3; D gene unclear. V dropped 2 bases and J dropped 2 bases, with 8 bases sitting between them. This CDR3 spans 14 amino acids. The CDR3 DNA reads TGTGCCAGCAGTTTAAGGCAAACCACAGATACGCAGTATTTT. This translates into CASSLRQTTDTQYF.

This chain joins TRBV6-1 and TRBJ2-1, with TRBD2 as a possible D gene (5 bases). V was clipped by 8 bases and J by 7 bases, with 18 bases between them. From germline, CDR1 is MNHNS and CDR2 SASEGT. The CDR3 contains 14 residues. The CDR3 region has the DNA TGTGCCAGCCTCCGCCTAGGAGGTTCAAATGAGCAGTTCTTC. It codes for CASLRLGGSNEQFF.

In this sample, this clonotype turned up many times. The V gene is TRBV5-1, the J gene TRBJ2-2; TRBD2 is a possible D gene (5 bases). The ends were cut back, 0 bases at V and 5 bases at J, with 11 bases in the middle. In germline, CDR1 is SGHRS, CDR2 YFSETQ. The CDR3 spans 15 residues. CDR3 in DNA: TGCGCCAGCAGCTTGGAGCGGACCCCAACCGGGGAGCTGTTTTTT. Translated: CASSLERTPTGELFF.

In its sample, this clonotype was seen many times. This chain links TRBV13 with TRBJ2-2; 7 bases agree with TRBD2. CDR3 size: 18 residues. After removal of 5 bases from V and 6 bases from J, the junction contained 18 bases not matched to a gene. CDR1 and CDR2 (germline): PRHDT, FYEKMQ (reference sequence). CDR3 bases: TGTGCCAGCAGCCCACGCTTCGTCCACAGCGGGAAGGCCGGGGAGCTGTTTTTT. This encodes CASSPRFVHSGKAGELFF.

This clonotype was detected many times. V and J are TRBV19 and TRBJ1-1, with D unclear. V lost 3 bases, J lost 3 bases, and 11 bases lay in between. The CDR3 is made up of 14 amino acids. Per the germline V gene, CDR1 is LNHDA and CDR2 is SQIVND (reference sequence). The CDR3 sequence: CASSMGNAYTEAFF. The CDR3 region has the DNA TGTGCCAGTAGTATGGGCAACGCGTACACTGAAGCTTTCTTT.

The sample holds many counts of this clonotype. The chain links TRBV20-1 to TRBJ2-7, with a possible D match to TRBD2 (7 bases). V lost 6 bases to trimming and J lost 7 bases, with 22 bases between them. The CDR3 totals 14 residues. Germline CDR1 is DFQATT and CDR2 is SNEGSKA (reference sequence). The CDR3 region has the DNA TGCAGTGCAGTTGGGGGGGCCGTCGTAAGAGAGCAGTACTTC. Encoded protein: CSAVGGAVVREQYF.

This clonotype was detected ten times or more. This sequence joins TRBV24-1 and TRBJ1-2, with TRBD1 identical over 7 bases. Trimming at V came to 4 bases and at J to 3 bases, leaving 4 bases not matched to a gene. Germline lookup yields CDR1 KGHDR and CDR2 SFDVKD. This CDR3 comprises 14 residues. For the CDR3, the DNA is TGTGCCACCAGTGACTCAGACAGGGACTATGGCTACACCTTC. Translating it yields CATSDSDRDYGYTF.

This clonotype appeared many times. The V gene is TRBV13, the J gene TRBJ2-5; D not resolved. The germline gives CDR1 PRHDT, CDR2 FYEKMQ (reference sequence). CDR3 length equals 13 residues. Deletions cut 4 bases from V and 1 base from J, with 7 bases between. The CDR3 loop is CASSSDVQETQYF. In DNA, the CDR3 is TGTGCCAGCAGCTCGGACGTCCAAGAGACCCAGTACTTC. Together with reference TRBV13 and TRBJ2-5, the CDR3 gives the full variable domain: AAGVIQSPRHLIKEKRETATLKCYPIPRHDTVYWYQQGPGQDPQFLISFYEKMQSDKGSIPDRFSAQQFSDYHSELNMSSLELGDSALYFCASSSDVQETQYFGPGTRLLVL.

The rearrangement uses TRBV12-3 or TRBV12-4 and TRBJ2-7, with TRBD2 identical over 8 bases. This CDR3 has 14 residues. The V gene end was trimmed by 6 bases and the J gene end by 6 bases; junction bases not matched to a gene: 10. The CDR3 reads CASSLGSGGGEQYF. CDR3 sequence (DNA): TGTGCCAGCAGCCTCGGGAGCGGGGGAGGCGAGCAGTACTTC.

This clonotype was found once. V gene TRBV7-3 combines with J gene TRBJ2-2, with 12 bases matching TRBD2. V lost 2 bases to trimming and J lost 3 bases; unmatched junction nucleotides: 7. Germline CDR1 reads SGHTA; CDR2 reads FQGTGA. This CDR3 spans 18 amino acids. The CDR3 protein is CASSLRPGTSGHTGELFF. The DNA for the CDR3 is TGTGCCAGCAGCTTACGCCCCGGGACTAGCGGGCACACCGGGGAGCTGTTTTTT.

About this clonotype: This may come from a read error, since a much larger clone is one base off. The chain is built from TRBV3-1 and TRBJ2-1, with D possibly matching TRBD2 (5 bases). Germline-derived CDR1 and CDR2 are LGHDT and YNNKEL (reference sequence). CDR3 size: 12 residues. The CDR3 here is CASNQEGKGQFF. The CDR3 bases are TGTGCCAGCAACCAAGAGGGCAAGGGGCAGTTCTTC.

This clonotype was seen many times. The J gene is TRBJ1-1, the V gene TRBV7-9, with D tentatively TRBD1 (5 bases). CDR1 and CDR2 (germline): SEHNR, FQNEAQ (reference sequence). The CDR3 sequence is 16 residues long. V lost 1 base and J lost 0, with 12 bases in between. CDR3 in DNA: TGTGCCAGCAGCTTAGGAGGGGTCCCGATGAACACTGAAGCTTTCTTT. Its protein product is CASSLGGVPMNTEAFF.

The chain employs TRBV5-1 and TRBJ1-6, with 8 bases identical to TRBD1. There are 19 residues in the CDR3. From germline, CDR1 is SGHRS and CDR2 YFSETQ. V lost 4 bases to trimming and J lost 2 bases; unmatched junction nucleotides: 14. The CDR3, as DNA: TGCGCCAGCAGCCTCGGGACAGGTCTTTTAAGGACCTATAATTCACCCCTCCACTTT. It is translated as CASSLGTGLLRTYNSPLHF. The full variable domain, rest sourced from reference TRBV5-1 and TRBJ1-6, is KAGVTQTPRYLIKTRGQQVTLSCSPISGHRSVSWYQQTPGQGLQFLFEYFSETQRNKGNFPGRFSGRQFSNSRSEMNVSTLELGDSALYLCASSLGTGLLRTYNSPLHFGNGTRLTVT.

CDR3 residues: CASTLGPNSYGYTF. The CDR3 region has the DNA TGTGCCAGCACCCTCGGGCCCAATAGCTATGGCTACACCTTC. This rearrangement joins TRBV28 to TRBJ1-2; D gene ambiguous. Looked up from germline, CDR1 is MDHEN and CDR2 is SYDVKM. Trimming removed 7 bases from V and 4 bases from J, with 16 bases in between. This CDR3 region has 14 residues.